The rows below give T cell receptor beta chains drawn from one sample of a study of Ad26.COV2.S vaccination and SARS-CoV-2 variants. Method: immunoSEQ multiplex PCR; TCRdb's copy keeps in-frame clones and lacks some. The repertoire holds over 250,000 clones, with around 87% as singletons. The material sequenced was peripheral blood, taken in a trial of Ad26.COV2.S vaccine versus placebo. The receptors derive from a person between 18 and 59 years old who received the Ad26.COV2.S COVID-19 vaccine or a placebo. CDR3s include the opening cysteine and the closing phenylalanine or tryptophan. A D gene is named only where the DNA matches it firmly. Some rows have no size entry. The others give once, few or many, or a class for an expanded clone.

CDR3: CASNFLGQGVEEAFF; DNA: TGCGCCAGCAACTTTCTGGGACAGGGAGTGGAGGAAGCTTTCTTT; D: TRBD1; size: -; V: TRBV5-1; J: TRBJ1-1
CDR3: CASSPGEDVKLFF; DNA: TGTGCCAGCTCCCCGGGTGAAGATGTAAAACTGTTTTTT; D: -; size: -; V: TRBV27; J: TRBJ1-4
CDR3: CASSYSPVTHEQYF; DNA: TGTGCCAGCAGTTACTCGCCAGTTACCCACGAGCAGTACTTC; D: -; size: -; V: TRBV6-5; J: TRBJ2-7
CDR3: CASSPTGLQRGTQYF; DNA: TGTGCCAGCAGCCCTACGGGCCTACAAAGAGGGACCCAGTACTTC; D: -; size: -; V: TRBV7-9; J: TRBJ2-5
CDR3: CASSSMGPSNNEQFF; DNA: TGCGCCAGCAGCTCGATGGGCCCGAGCAACAATGAGCAGTTCTTC; D: -; size: once; V: TRBV5-1; J: TRBJ2-1
CDR3: CASSPPFTSGRVRENEQFF; DNA: TGTGCCAGCTCACCACCGTTTACTAGCGGGAGGGTTCGGGAGAATGAGCAGTTCTTC; D: TRBD2; size: -; V: TRBV18; J: TRBJ2-1
CDR3: CASSYSPGGYGYTF; DNA: TGTGCCAGCAGCTATAGCCCCGGGGGGTATGGCTACACCTTC; D: -; size: -; V: TRBV7-2; J: TRBJ1-2
CDR3: CASRLLPRDRRDEKLFF; DNA: TGTGCAAGTCGCCTCCTGCCCCGGGACAGGAGGGATGAAAAACTGTTTTTT; D: -; size: -; V: TRBV12-2; J: TRBJ1-4
CDR3: CASSLGTSDYNEQFF; DNA: TGTGCCAGCAGCTTGGGGACTAGCGATTACAATGAGCAGTTCTTC; D: TRBD2; size: -; V: TRBV7-9; J: TRBJ2-1
CDR3: CASSLVAGLNTEAFF; DNA: TGTGCCAGCAGCTTAGTCGCAGGATTGAACACTGAAGCTTTCTTT; D: -; size: -; V: TRBV7-8; J: TRBJ1-1
CDR3: CASSLRGLPYNEQFF; DNA: TGTGCCAGCAGCTTAAGGGGTCTACCCTACAATGAGCAGTTCTTC; D: -; size: -; V: TRBV11-3; J: TRBJ2-1
CDR3: CASSLVLGLSSGGQISYEQYF; DNA: TGTGCCAGCAGTTTAGTTCTCGGGTTGAGTAGCGGGGGGCAAATCTCCTACGAGCAGTACTTC; D: TRBD2; size: -; V: TRBV28; J: TRBJ2-7
CDR3: CASSRGQGYGYTF; DNA: TGTGCCAGCAGCCGGGGACAGGGTTATGGCTACACCTTC; D: TRBD1; size: -; V: TRBV6-5; J: TRBJ1-2
CDR3: CATSRDSLNTEAFF; DNA: TGTGCCACCAGCAGAGATAGCCTGAACACTGAAGCTTTCTTT; D: -; size: -; V: TRBV15; J: TRBJ1-1
CDR3: CASSREGGTEAFF; DNA: TGCGCCAGCAGCCGGGAGGGGGGCACTGAAGCTTTCTTT; D: -; size: -; V: TRBV5-1; J: TRBJ1-1
CDR3: CASSQEPTGNTIYF; DNA: TGCGCCAGCAGCCAAGAACCCACTGGAAACACCATATATTTT; D: -; size: -; V: TRBV4-1; J: TRBJ1-3
CDR3: CASSVQGPGLGNTIYF; DNA: TGTGCCAGCAGTGTTCAGGGGCCGGGACTCGGAAACACCATATATTTT; D: -; size: -; V: TRBV6-1; J: TRBJ1-3
CDR3: CASSHSGGTLGEQYF; DNA: TGTGCCAGCAGTCACTCAGGTGGGACCTTGGGCGAGCAGTACTTC; D: -; size: -; V: TRBV27; J: TRBJ2-7
CDR3: CASSLERLAVGELFF; DNA: TGTGCCAGCAGCTTAGAAAGACTAGCAGTGGGGGAGCTGTTTTTT; D: TRBD2; size: -; V: TRBV5-6; J: TRBJ2-2
CDR3: CASSASGSSNQPQHF; DNA: TGTGCCAGCAGCGCATCAGGATCTAGCAATCAGCCCCAGCATTTT; D: -; size: -; V: TRBV11-2; J: TRBJ1-5
CDR3: CASSRDRGRFNEQFF; DNA: TGTGCCAGCAGCCGAGACAGGGGCCGCTTCAATGAGCAGTTCTTC; D: TRBD1; size: few; V: TRBV3-1/TRBV3-2; J: TRBJ2-1
CDR3: CATSHRLTSYEQYF; DNA: TGTGCCACCAGTCATAGGTTGACCTCCTACGAGCAGTACTTC; D: -; size: -; V: TRBV15; J: TRBJ2-7
CDR3: CASSDRGPRKEQYF; DNA: TGTGCCAGCAGTGACCGGGGTCCCCGGAAGGAGCAGTACTTC; D: -; size: -; V: TRBV6-6; J: TRBJ2-7
CDR3: CASSLRGLNPYEQYF; DNA: TGTGCCAGCAGCTTAAGGGGGCTCAATCCCTACGAGCAGTACTTC; D: TRBD1; size: -; V: TRBV7-9; J: TRBJ2-7
CDR3: CASSFQGDYGYTF; DNA: TGTGCCAGCAGTTTTCAGGGGGACTATGGCTACACCTTC; D: TRBD1; size: few; V: TRBV28; J: TRBJ1-2
CDR3: CASSYTGGGADTQYF; DNA: TGTGCCAGCAGCTACACTGGGGGAGGGGCAGATACGCAGTATTTT; D: TRBD2; size: -; V: TRBV7-9; J: TRBJ2-3
CDR3: CASSRYSEYEQYF; DNA: TGCGCCAGCAGCCGATACTCAGAATACGAGCAGTACTTC; D: -; size: -; V: TRBV4-3; J: TRBJ2-7
CDR3: CASSSPTGVGYIQYF; DNA: TGTGCCAGTAGTTCCCCGACTGGAGTAGGATACATTCAGTACTTC; D: -; size: -; V: TRBV19; J: TRBJ2-4
CDR3: CASSLGPGVDSPLHF; DNA: TGTGCCAGCAGCTTAGGGCCAGGGGTGGATTCACCCCTCCACTTT; D: -; size: -; V: TRBV7-9; J: TRBJ1-6
CDR3: CASSPQQPGGSNQPQHF; DNA: TGTGCCAGCTCACCACAGCAACCAGGAGGGAGCAATCAGCCCCAGCATTTT; D: -; size: -; V: TRBV18; J: TRBJ1-5
CDR3: CASNPGDGDEQFF; DNA: TGTGCCAGCAACCCGGGAGACGGGGACGAGCAGTTCTTC; D: -; size: -; V: TRBV12-3/TRBV12-4; J: TRBJ2-1
CDR3: CASSDQGIQYF; DNA: TGTGCCAGCAGTGACCAGGGCATTCAGTACTTC; D: -; size: -; V: TRBV6-1; J: TRBJ2-4
CDR3: CASREGPGANVLTF; DNA: TGCGCCAGCAGGGAAGGGCCTGGGGCCAACGTCCTGACTTTC; D: -; size: -; V: TRBV5-1; J: TRBJ2-6
CDR3: CASSSIEEGGYTF; DNA: TGTGCCAGCAGCTCAATTGAGGAGGGTGGCTACACCTTC; D: -; size: -; V: TRBV7-9; J: TRBJ1-2
CDR3: CASSRTGVQETQYF; DNA: TGTGCCAGCTCACGGACAGGGGTCCAAGAGACCCAGTACTTC; D: TRBD1; size: -; V: TRBV18; J: TRBJ2-5
CDR3: CASSYESRNMNTEAFF; DNA: TGTGCCAGCAGTTACGAGTCACGTAACATGAACACTGAAGCTTTCTTT; D: -; size: once; V: TRBV6-5; J: TRBJ1-1
CDR3: CASSLATGPTGELFF; DNA: TGTGCCAGCAGCTTAGCCACAGGGCCCACCGGGGAGCTGTTTTTT; D: -; size: -; V: TRBV7-9; J: TRBJ2-2
CDR3: CASSLTGGRQPQHF; DNA: TGTGCCAGCAGCTTAACAGGGGGCAGGCAGCCCCAGCATTTT; D: TRBD1; size: once; V: TRBV5-8; J: TRBJ1-5
CDR3: CASSQGRGGQGVSFF; DNA: TGTGCCAGCAGCCAAGGAAGGGGGGGACAGGGCGTATCTTTCTTT; D: TRBD1; size: -; V: TRBV3-1/TRBV3-2; J: TRBJ1-1
CDR3: CASSDGTGNTEAFF; DNA: TGCGCCAGCAGCGACGGGACGGGGAACACTGAAGCTTTCTTT; D: -; size: -; V: TRBV5-1; J: TRBJ1-1
CDR3: CASTFSRGNTEAFF; DNA: TGTGCCAGTACCTTTAGCCGCGGGAACACTGAAGCTTTCTTT; D: -; size: -; V: TRBV19; J: TRBJ1-1